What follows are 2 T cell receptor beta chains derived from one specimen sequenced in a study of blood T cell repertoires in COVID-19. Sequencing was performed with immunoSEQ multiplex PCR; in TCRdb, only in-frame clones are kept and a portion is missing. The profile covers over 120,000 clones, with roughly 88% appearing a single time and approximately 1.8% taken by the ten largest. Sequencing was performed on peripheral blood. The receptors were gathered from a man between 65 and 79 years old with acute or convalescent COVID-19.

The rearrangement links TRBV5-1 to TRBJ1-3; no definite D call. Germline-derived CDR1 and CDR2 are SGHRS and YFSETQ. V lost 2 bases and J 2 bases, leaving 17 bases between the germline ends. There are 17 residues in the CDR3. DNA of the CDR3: TGCGCCAGCAGCTTTGACGGCCAGGAGGCCCCTGGAAACACCATATATTTT. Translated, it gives CASSFDGQEAPGNTIYF. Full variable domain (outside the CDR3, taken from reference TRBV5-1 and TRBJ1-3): KAGVTQTPRYLIKTRGQQVTLSCSPISGHRSVSWYQQTPGQGLQFLFEYFSETQRNKGNFPGRFSGRQFSNSRSEMNVSTLELGDSALYLCASSFDGQEAPGNTIYFGEGSWLTVV.

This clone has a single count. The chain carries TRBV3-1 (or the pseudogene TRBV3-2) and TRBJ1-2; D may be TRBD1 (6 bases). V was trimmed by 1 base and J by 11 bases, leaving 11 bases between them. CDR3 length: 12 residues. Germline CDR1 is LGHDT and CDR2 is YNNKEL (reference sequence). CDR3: CASSQGSGAYTF. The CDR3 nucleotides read TGTGCCAGCAGCCAAGGGTCAGGGGCTTACACCTTC.